These 21 T cell receptor beta chains were all obtained from the same sample, sequenced in a study of blood T cell repertoires in COVID-19. Measured with immunoSEQ multiplex PCR; TCRdb has only the in-frame clones, and not every one. The sample comprises fewer than 90,000 clones, approximately 86% of which are singletons, and 4.5% to 5% rests with the top ten. Sequencing was done on a sample of peripheral blood. The source is a man aged 45-60 years with active or convalescent COVID-19.

This rearrangement joins TRBV7-2 to TRBJ2-3, with 8 bases lining up with TRBD2. Germline V CDR1 and CDR2: SGHTA, FQGNSA. Trimming cost V 5 bases and J 1 base; bases outside gene matches: 5. The length of the CDR3 is 15 residues. The CDR3 reads CASSPGTRGTDTQYF. CDR3 DNA sequence: TGTGCCAGCAGCCCCGGGACTAGAGGCACAGATACGCAGTATTTT.

V and J are TRBV6-5 and TRBJ1-6, with TRBD1 as a possible D gene (6 bases). V lost 5 bases and J lost 3, with 8 bases in between. The CDR3 consists of 14 residues. Germline V lookup: CDR1 MNHEY, CDR2 SVGAGI. CDR3 DNA: TGTGCCAGCAGTCGGACAGTCTATAATTCACCCCTCCACTTT. Its protein product is CASSRTVYNSPLHF.

V and J are TRBV28 and TRBJ2-2; 8 positions match TRBD2. Germline assignment: CDR1 MDHEN and CDR2 SYDVKM. The CDR3 is 15 amino acids. Germline trimming cut 6 bases from V and 5 bases from J; bases unmatched to any gene: 8. The CDR3 nucleotides read TGTGCCAGCAGCCCCGCCGGGAGGGAAACCGGGGAGCTGTTTTTT. This encodes CASSPAGRETGELFF.

The rearrangement uses TRBV5-1 and TRBJ2-3; the match to TRBD2 covers 10 bases. Unmatched junction bases numbered 6, after V lost 6 bases and J lost 2 bases. CDR1 and CDR2 (germline): SGHRS, YFSETQ. The CDR3 contains 15 residues. CDR3 coding DNA: TGCGCCAGCACTCTAGCGGGGGAGAACACAGATACGCAGTATTTT. Translated, it gives CASTLAGENTDTQYF.

The chain links TRBV29-1 to TRBJ2-3; D perhaps matches TRBD2 (6 bases). Trimming left V 0 bases short and J 10 bases short, with 17 bases between. The length of the CDR3 is 14 residues. Germline V gene data show CDR1 as SQVTM and CDR2 as ANQGSEA. The CDR3 DNA follows: TGCAGCGTTGAAGATCAGAGGGGACTTTCGTCGCAGTATTTT. Its protein is CSVEDQRGLSSQYF.

This chain uses TRBV11-2 with TRBJ2-1; 10 nucleotides line up with TRBD2. Germline V lookup: CDR1 SGHAT, CDR2 FQNNGV. CDR3 size: 15 residues. Trimming removed 1 base from V and 7 bases from J; junction bases left unmatched: 4. CDR3: CASSLAAGGPNEQFF. The CDR3 DNA sequence: TGTGCCAGCAGCTTAGCAGCGGGGGGGCCGAATGAGCAGTTCTTC.

The V and J genes are TRBV11-2 and TRBJ1-4, with a possible D match to TRBD1 (5 bases). The CDR3 sequence is 14 residues long. Trimming shortened V by 6 bases and J by 8 bases, and 16 bases separated the two germline ends. Germline values: CDR1 SGHAT, CDR2 FQNNGV. CDR3 nucleotides: TGTGCCAGCAGTCCCAGGGTGACCTCAGAAAAACTGTTTTTT. It encodes CASSPRVTSEKLFF. The full variable domain, its missing parts supplied by reference TRBV11-2 and TRBJ1-4, is EAGVAQSPRYKIIEKRQSVAFWCNPISGHATLYWYQQILGQGPKLLIQFQNNGVVDDSQLPKDRFSAERLKGVDSTLKIQPAKLEDSAVYLCASSPRVTSEKLFFGSGTQLSVL.

This clone appeared once. The chain uses TRBV24-1 and TRBJ1-5, with 7 bases lining up with TRBD1. Germline V gives CDR1 KGHDR, CDR2 SFDVKD. This CDR3 has 14 residues. Germline trimming cut 9 bases from V and 0 bases from J; bases unmatched to any gene: 4. This chain's CDR3 is CATSRGFSNQPQHF. CDR3 sequence (DNA): TGTGCCACCTCCAGGGGGTTTAGCAATCAGCCCCAGCATTTT.

The CDR3 spells CASRIGLAPQETQYF. CDR3 DNA: TGTGCCAGCAGGATAGGACTTGCCCCTCAAGAGACCCAGTACTTC. The chain recombines TRBV6-5 with TRBJ2-5; tentative D call: TRBD2 (5 bases). The CDR3 totals 15 residues. The germline gives CDR1 MNHEY, CDR2 SVGAGI. V was pared by 6 bases and J by 2 bases, with 16 bases between.

This chain joins TRBV5-1 and TRBJ2-2; tentatively, D is TRBD1 (6 bases). The CDR3 length is 14 residues. CDR1 and CDR2 from the germline V gene are SGHRS and YFSETQ. The V and J ends lost 4 bases and 1 base respectively, with 8 bases between them. The DNA of the CDR3 is TGCGCCAGCAGCGAGACAGGGAACACCGGGGAGCTGTTTTTT. Translated: CASSETGNTGELFF.

In this sample, this clone turned up once. The rearrangement links TRBV19 to TRBJ2-7; D is possibly TRBD1 (6 bases). V was trimmed by 3 bases and J by 0 bases, leaving 6 bases between them. Germline CDR1 LNHDA, CDR2 SQIVND (reference sequence). This CDR3 is built from 13 residues. CDR3 residues: CASSMDSSYEQYF. CDR3 nucleotide sequence: TGTGCCAGTAGTATGGACAGCTCCTACGAGCAGTACTTC.

This chain joins TRBV5-4 and TRBJ2-2; 7 bases are a match to TRBD2. The germline CDR1 and CDR2 sequences are SGHNT and YYREEE (reference sequence). This CDR3 spans 15 amino acids. J gave up 1 base and V 7 bases, and 7 bases lay outside the gene matches. The CDR3 loop is CASRLLAGNTGELFF. DNA of the CDR3: TGTGCCAGCCGCCTGTTAGCGGGGAACACCGGGGAGCTGTTTTTT. Filled out from reference TRBV5-4 and TRBJ2-2, the complete variable domain reads ETGVTQSPTHLIKTRGQQVTLRCSSQSGHNTVSWYQQALGQGPQFIFQYYREEENGRGNFPPRFSGLQFPNYSSELNVNALELDDSALYLCASRLLAGNTGELFFGEGSRLTVL.

The chain employs TRBV3-1 (or the pseudogene TRBV3-2) and TRBJ2-2, with 11 bases fitting TRBD2. CDR3 length: 17 amino acids. Germline CDR1 is LGHDT and CDR2 is YNNKEL (reference sequence). V dropped 1 base and J dropped 0; count of bases not matched to a gene: 1. The DNA for the CDR3 is TGTGCCAGCAGCCAAGGACTAGCGGGGACGAACACCGGGGAGCTGTTTTTT. Translation: CASSQGLAGTNTGELFF.

The gene calls are TRBV2 and TRBJ2-7; maybe TRBD2 (6 bases). The CDR3 covers 13 residues. Germline V CDR1 and CDR2: SNHLY, FYNNEI. V lost 7 bases and J lost 0, with 10 bases in between. The CDR3 protein is CASNRGASYEQYV. The CDR3 DNA reads TGTGCCAGCAACCGCGGGGCCTCCTACGAGCAGTACGTC.

This chain connects TRBV11-2 to TRBJ1-4, with D perhaps matching TRBD1 (5 bases). V was trimmed by 5 bases and J by 0 bases, leaving 13 bases between them. The CDR3 consists of 16 residues. Germline CDR1 SGHAT, CDR2 FQNNGV. CDR3 bases: TGTGCCAGCAGCGGAGGGGCCCTGACAACTAATGAAAAACTGTTTTTT. It specifies CASSGGALTTNEKLFF.

This sequence joins TRBV18 and TRBJ2-4; 8 nucleotides align to TRBD1. CDR1 is KGHSH and CDR2 is LQKENI in the germline V gene. With V trimmed by 6 bases and J by 0 bases, 7 bases remained unmatched. The CDR3 has 16 residues. CDR3 residues: CASSPGQALAKNIQYF. CDR3 nucleotides: TGTGCCAGCTCGCCGGGACAGGCCTTAGCCAAAAACATTCAGTACTTC.

This clone was recorded only once. The genes are TRBV14 and TRBJ2-3, with 9 bases that match TRBD2. Germline CDR1 and CDR2: SGHDN and FVKESK. This CDR3 has 14 amino acids. V trimming: 4 bases; J trimming: 5 bases; junction bases outside the gene matches: 4. The CDR3 reads CASSRAGGGDTQYF. In nucleotides, the CDR3 is TGTGCCAGCAGCCGAGCGGGGGGCGGAGATACGCAGTATTTT.

This clone was seen a few times. The rearrangement joins TRBV28 to TRBJ1-1; 8 bases match TRBD1. V was clipped by 6 bases and J by 4 bases; unmatched bases: 4. Germline assignment: CDR1 MDHEN and CDR2 SYDVKM. This CDR3 has 13 residues. CDR3 protein: CASSRQGRTEAFF. The CDR3, as DNA: TGTGCCAGCAGCCGACAGGGGCGCACTGAAGCTTTCTTT. Full variable domain (remainder filled in from reference TRBV28 and TRBJ1-1): DVKVTQSSRYLVKRTGEKVFLECVQDMDHENMFWYRQDPGLGLRLIYFSYDVKMKEKGDIPEGYSVSREKKERFSLILESASTNQTSMYLCASSRQGRTEAFFGQGTRLTVV.

The rearrangement joins TRBV19 to TRBJ1-2; 8 positions agree with TRBD1. With 7 bases clipped from V and 7 bases from J, the junction kept 11 bases outside the gene matches. The CDR3 totals 14 residues. CDR1 and CDR2 from the germline V gene are LNHDA and SQIVND (reference sequence). The CDR3: CASMESGQDPGYTF. DNA for the CDR3: TGTGCCAGTATGGAATCGGGACAGGACCCTGGCTACACCTTC.

The V gene is TRBV9, the J gene TRBJ1-5; D gene uncertain. Germline assignment: CDR1 SGDLS and CDR2 YYNGEE. V was clipped by 0 bases and J by 3 bases, with 7 bases between them. The CDR3 covers 14 residues. The CDR3, as DNA: TGTGCCAGCAGCGTAGCTCGTCTCAATCAGCCCCAGCATTTT. Translation gives CASSVARLNQPQHF. The full variable domain, in which reference TRBV9 and TRBJ1-5 provide the parts outside the CDR3, is DSGVTQTPKHLITATGQRVTLRCSPRSGDLSVYWYQQSLDQGLQFLIQYYNGEERAKGNILERFSAQQFPDLHSELNLSSLELGDSALYFCASSVARLNQPQHFGDGTRLSIL.

The chain employs TRBV4-3 and TRBJ2-5, with D maybe TRBD2 (5 bases). Trimming left V 4 bases short and J 5 bases short, with 17 bases between. This CDR3 comprises 15 residues. Looked up from germline, CDR1 is LGHNA and CDR2 is YSLEER. Written as DNA, the CDR3 is TGCGCCAGCAGCCTCATGTCCGGGGTCGGCGAGACCCAGTACTTC. Translated: CASSLMSGVGETQYF.